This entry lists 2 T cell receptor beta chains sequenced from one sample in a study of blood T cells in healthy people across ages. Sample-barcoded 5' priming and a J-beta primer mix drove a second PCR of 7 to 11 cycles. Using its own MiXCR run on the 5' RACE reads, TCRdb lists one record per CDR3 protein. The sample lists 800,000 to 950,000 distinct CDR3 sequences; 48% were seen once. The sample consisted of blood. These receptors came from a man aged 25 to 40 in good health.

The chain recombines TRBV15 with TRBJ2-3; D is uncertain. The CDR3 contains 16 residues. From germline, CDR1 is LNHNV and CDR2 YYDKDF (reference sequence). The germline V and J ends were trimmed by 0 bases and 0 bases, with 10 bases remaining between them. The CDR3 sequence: CATSRDWLASTDTQYF. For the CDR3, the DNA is TGTGCCACCAGCAGAGATTGGTTGGCAAGCACAGATACGCAGTATTTT.

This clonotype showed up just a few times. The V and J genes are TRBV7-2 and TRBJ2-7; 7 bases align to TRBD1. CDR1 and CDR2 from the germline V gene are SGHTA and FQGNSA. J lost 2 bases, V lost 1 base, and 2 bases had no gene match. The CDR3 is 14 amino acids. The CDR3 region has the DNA TGTGCCAGCAGCTTAGTCCAGGGGGCCTACGAGCAGTACTTC. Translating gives CASSLVQGAYEQYF.